The 31 T cell receptor beta chains presented below share a single source sample, sequenced in a study of OX40 agonist ivuxolimab in advanced cancers. Sequenced by immunoSEQ multiplex PCR; TCRdb stores in-frame clones only, minus some. The sample includes some 78,000 clones, roughly 93% of them seen just once. The material sequenced was CD4+ or CD8+ T cells sorted from blood, taken in a trial of the OX40 agonist ivuxolimab. These receptors came from an adult with an advanced solid tumor such as melanoma, head and neck, liver or kidney cancer.

The chain uses TRBV29-1 and TRBJ2-3; D gene ambiguous. Germline CDR1 is SQVTM and CDR2 is ANQGSEA. The V end was cut by 6 bases, the J end by 2 bases, with 9 bases between. The CDR3 is 12 amino acids. Here the CDR3 DNA reads TGCAGCGTCGTCTACAACACAGATACGCAGTATTTT. This translates into CSVVYNTDTQYF.

The rearrangement joins TRBV7-2 to TRBJ1-2; weak D call: TRBD1 (5 bases). This CDR3 has 13 residues. V lost 3 bases and J lost 5, with 10 bases in between. CDR1 SGHTA and CDR2 FQGNSA come from the germline V gene. In DNA, the CDR3 is TGTGCCAGCAGCTTTGGGGGAGGGTATGGCTACACCTTC. Translation gives CASSFGGGYGYTF.

The sample holds one count of this clone. The chain is built from TRBV19 and TRBJ2-2; the match to TRBD1 covers 7 bases. The CDR3 loop spans 16 amino acids. V lost 0 bases to trimming and J lost 8 bases; unmatched junction nucleotides: 9. The V gene's germline CDR1 is LNHDA and CDR2 SQIVND (reference sequence). CDR3 residues: CASSIDSGTVDGELFF. In DNA, the CDR3 is TGTGCCAGTAGTATAGATTCCGGGACAGTTGATGGGGAGCTGTTTTTT.

J is TRBJ2-7 and V is TRBV7-2; unclear D gene. CDR3 length: 13 residues. Germline V CDR1 and CDR2: SGHTA, FQGNSA. V lost 5 bases and J lost 2, with 10 bases in between. This chain's CDR3 is CASSRGYPYEQYF. The CDR3, as DNA: TGTGCCAGCAGCCGAGGCTACCCCTACGAGCAGTACTTC.

V gene TRBV6-5 combines with J gene TRBJ2-7; either TRBD1 or TRBD2 may supply D (6 bases each). Germline CDR1 reads MNHEY; CDR2 reads SVGAGI. Trimming cost V 0 bases and J 12 bases, with 9 bases left between them. This CDR3 region has 11 residues. The CDR3 bases are TGTGCCAGCAGTTACTCAGGGGGGACGTACTTC. Protein product: CASSYSGGTYF.

The chain has TRBV5-4 and TRBJ2-3; 8 bases are a match to TRBD2. The CDR3 is 17 residues long. CDR1 SGHNT and CDR2 YYREEE come from the germline V gene (reference sequence). J was trimmed by 1 base and V by 0 bases; bases with no gene match: 7. CDR3 residues: CASSLESSGRGTDTQYF. As DNA, the CDR3 is TGTGCCAGCAGCTTGGAATCTTCCGGGAGGGGCACAGATACGCAGTATTTT.

The chain combines TRBV6-6 with TRBJ2-1; no firm D call. Per germline, CDR1 MNHNY and CDR2 SVGAGI (reference sequence). This CDR3 has 12 residues. V lost 4 bases to trimming and J lost 5 bases, with 6 bases between them. CDR3 sequence: CASSFNHNEQFF. The CDR3 bases are TGTGCCAGCAGTTTCAACCACAATGAGCAGTTCTTC.

The chain joins TRBV7-2 to TRBJ2-5, with TRBD2 matching over 9 bases. Germline lookup yields CDR1 SGHTA and CDR2 FQGNSA. The trim removed 6 bases at V and 0 bases at J, leaving 11 bases unmatched. The CDR3 is 17 residues long. The CDR3 loop is CASSQAGGSLYQETQYF. The CDR3 bases are TGTGCCAGCAGTCAAGCGGGAGGCTCCCTGTACCAAGAGACCCAGTACTTC.

This chain connects TRBV30 to TRBJ1-2; 7 nucleotides match TRBD1. The J segment lost 4 bases and the V segment lost 6 bases, leaving 11 bases of the junction unmatched. CDR1 is GTSNPN and CDR2 is SVGIG in the germline V gene (reference sequence). The CDR3 is 14 residues long. The CDR3 here is CACLGRDSPYGYTF. DNA of the CDR3: TGTGCCTGTCTTGGGCGGGACAGTCCCTATGGCTACACCTTC.

This rearrangement joins TRBV5-4 to TRBJ2-5; 7 bases fit TRBD1. This CDR3 has 13 residues. Germline loops: CDR1 SGHNT, CDR2 YYREEE (reference sequence). V lost 0 bases to trimming and J lost 5 bases; unmatched junction nucleotides: 1. The CDR3 region is CASSLVGGETQYF. The CDR3 DNA sequence: TGTGCCAGCAGCTTGGTAGGGGGCGAGACCCAGTACTTC.

This clone was picked up one time. The CDR3 DNA reads as TGTGCCAGCTCACCAAGCCAGCCAAGTACATGGGGCGCGACTAATGAAAAACTGTTTTTT. Its translation: CASSPSQPSTWGATNEKLFF. The V gene is TRBV18, the J gene TRBJ1-4; a possible D gene is TRBD1 (5 bases). CDR3 length: 20 amino acids. Trimming left V 2 bases short and J 2 bases short, with 24 bases between. CDR1 is KGHSH and CDR2 is LQKENI in the germline V gene. Complete variable domain (other parts from reference TRBV18 and TRBJ1-4): NAGVMQNPRHLVRRRGQEARLRCSPMKGHSHVYWYRQLPEEGLKFMVYLQKENIIDESGMPKERFSAEFPKEGPSILRIQQVVRGDSAAYFCASSPSQPSTWGATNEKLFFGSGTQLSVL.

The chain couples TRBV2 to TRBJ1-1; D may be TRBD1 (6 bases). The ends were cut back, 8 bases at V and 7 bases at J, with 17 bases in the middle. Germline V gene sequence: CDR1 SNHLY, CDR2 FYNNEI. This CDR3 region has 13 residues. This CDR3 is CASGPGQSGEAFF. The CDR3 nucleotides are TGTGCCAGCGGACCCGGACAGTCGGGTGAAGCTTTCTTT. Variable domain in full (rest from reference TRBV2 and TRBJ1-1): EPEVTQTPSHQVTQMGQEVILRCVPISNHLYFYWYRQILGQKVEFLVSFYNNEISEKSEIFDDQFSVERPDGSNFTLKIRSTKLEDSAMYFCASGPGQSGEAFFGQGTRLTVV.

This sequence joins TRBV2 and TRBJ2-3; D is possibly TRBD1 (5 bases). The CDR3 consists of 14 residues. The V end was cut by 7 bases, the J end by 2 bases, with 13 bases between. Germline V gene sequence: CDR1 SNHLY, CDR2 FYNNEI. The CDR3 sequence is CASKKTVTTDTQYF. CDR3 bases: TGTGCCAGCAAGAAGACAGTAACCACAGATACGCAGTATTTT. Based on the CDR3 plus reference TRBV2 and TRBJ2-3, the full variable domain is EPEVTQTPSHQVTQMGQEVILRCVPISNHLYFYWYRQILGQKVEFLVSFYNNEISEKSEIFDDQFSVERPDGSNFTLKIRSTKLEDSAMYFCASKKTVTTDTQYFGPGTRLTVL.

This clone was counted a single time. The chain uses TRBV5-5 and TRBJ1-2; 10 nucleotides agree with TRBD1. This CDR3 comprises 16 residues. After removal of 4 bases from V and 4 bases from J, the junction contained 10 bases not matched to a gene. From germline, CDR1 is SGHKS and CDR2 YYEKEE (reference sequence). The CDR3 reads CASSTRTGGDIYGYTF. For the CDR3, the DNA is TGTGCCAGCAGCACCCGGACAGGGGGTGACATCTATGGCTACACCTTC.

The chain combines TRBV29-1 with TRBJ1-5; the D is unclear. Germline-derived CDR1 and CDR2 are SQVTM and ANQGSEA. CDR3 size: 12 residues. Deletions cut 5 bases from V and 0 bases from J, with 5 bases between. CDR3 protein: CSVSYSNQPQHF. For the CDR3, the DNA is TGCAGCGTTTCCTATAGCAATCAGCCCCAGCATTTT.

The gene calls are TRBV27 and TRBJ1-2, with D possibly TRBD1 on 6 matching bases. Trimming pared 2 bases from V and 7 bases from J, leaving 14 bases between. The CDR3 runs to 14 residues. Per germline, CDR1 MNHEY and CDR2 SMNVEV (reference sequence). CDR3 region: CASSLNQGPGGYTF. In DNA, the CDR3 is TGTGCCAGCAGTTTAAATCAGGGGCCGGGTGGCTACACCTTC.

The CDR3 nucleotides read TGTGCCAGCAGCCCTACCTTAATCGGACAGGTCGTTAATGAAAAACTGTTTTTT. Translation: CASSPTLIGQVVNEKLFF. The chain joins TRBV5-5 to TRBJ1-4; 7 nucleotides align to TRBD1. CDR1 and CDR2 (germline): SGHKS, YYEKEE (reference sequence). The CDR3 runs 18 residues. Trimming removed 4 bases from V and 4 bases from J; junction bases left unmatched: 16.

In its sample, this clone was seen once. This rearrangement joins TRBV2 to TRBJ2-1; 9 positions match TRBD1. This CDR3 contains 14 residues. The V gene's germline CDR1 is SNHLY and CDR2 FYNNEI. Germline trimming cut 11 bases from V and 2 bases from J; bases unmatched to any gene: 7. CDR3 amino acids: CAGLRDRAYNEQFF. Here the CDR3 DNA reads TGTGCCGGACTCCGGGACAGGGCCTACAATGAGCAGTTCTTC.

V and J are TRBV25-1 and TRBJ1-4, with no clear D. CDR3 size: 13 residues. V was trimmed by 4 bases and J by 8 bases, leaving 11 bases between them. The germline gives CDR1 MGHDK, CDR2 SYGVNS. CDR3 region: CASSVGGWEKLFF. In DNA, the CDR3 is TGTGCCAGCAGTGTAGGTGGATGGGAAAAACTGTTTTTT.

The rearrangement links TRBV14 to TRBJ2-1, with D tentatively TRBD1 or TRBD2 (5 bases each). The V and J ends lost 2 bases and 6 bases respectively, with 14 bases between them. The CDR3 consists of 15 residues. Germline loops: CDR1 SGHDN, CDR2 FVKESK. The CDR3 sequence: CASSQPGTRVNEQFF. As DNA, the CDR3 is TGTGCCAGCAGCCAACCCGGGACGAGGGTCAATGAGCAGTTCTTC.

CDR3 sequence (DNA): TGTGCCATCAGTGCTGGGACTAGCGGGGGGGGTTTGGATACGCAGTATTTT. Its protein is CAISAGTSGGGLDTQYF. The V gene is TRBV10-3, the J gene TRBJ2-3, with TRBD2 matching over 16 bases. The CDR3 consists of 17 residues. Germline CDR1 and CDR2: ENHRY and SYGVKD. V dropped 4 bases and J dropped 6; count of bases not matched to a gene: 7.

This clone showed up just once. The rearrangement joins TRBV5-1 to TRBJ1-1, with a tentative D call TRBD1 (5 bases). CDR1 and CDR2 from the germline V gene are SGHRS and YFSETQ. There are 13 residues in the CDR3. Trimming pared 0 bases from V and 4 bases from J, leaving 7 bases between. The CDR3 nucleotides are TGCGCCAGCAGCTTGGAGGGGAGCACTGAAGCTTTCTTT. Residues: CASSLEGSTEAFF.

The V call is TRBV6-4, the J call TRBJ2-4; no clear D. Germline CDR1 MRHNA, CDR2 SNTAGT. Trimming took 5 bases from V and 3 from J, leaving 11 bases between them. This CDR3 contains 14 residues. Written as DNA, the CDR3 is TGTGCCAGCAGTAACACGTTGGGCAAAAACATTCAGTACTTC. The encoded protein is CASSNTLGKNIQYF.

This clone was detected only once. V is TRBV7-8 and J is TRBJ2-5, with a tentative D call TRBD2 (6 bases). The J call is uncertain, as TRBJ2-7 better fits the DNA end. CDR3 length equals 17 residues. Per germline, CDR1 SGHVS and CDR2 FQNEAQ. The chain's CDR3 is CASSLSYLRAGGYEQYF. The CDR3 DNA sequence: TGTGCCAGCAGCTTATCCTACTTAAGGGCCGGGGGCTACGAGCAGTACTTC.

This clone was recorded a few times. This CDR3 reads CASSPRIQSNSPLHF. The CDR3 bases are TGTGCCAGCAGCCCGCGCATCCAAAGCAATTCACCCCTCCACTTT. The gene calls are TRBV5-5 and TRBJ1-6, with D unclear. Germline V lookup: CDR1 SGHKS, CDR2 YYEKEE (reference sequence). This CDR3 region has 15 residues. Trimming removed 4 bases at V and 7 bases at J, with 15 bases between.

The chain links TRBV5-5 to TRBJ2-2; D ambiguous. CDR1 SGHKS and CDR2 YYEKEE come from the germline V gene (reference sequence). The V and J ends lost 4 bases and 0 bases respectively, with 7 bases between them. CDR3 size: 14 residues. This CDR3 is CASSPGPNTGELFF. The CDR3 DNA reads TGTGCCAGCAGCCCAGGACCGAACACCGGGGAGCTGTTTTTT.

The chain joins TRBV9 to TRBJ1-2, with a possible D match to TRBD1 (5 bases). V was trimmed by 0 bases and J by 8 bases, leaving 17 bases between them. CDR3 size: 15 residues. CDR1 is SGDLS, CDR2 YYNGEE, per germline. The CDR3: CASSVGSTAGRGYTF. CDR3 DNA: TGTGCCAGCAGCGTAGGCTCGACCGCGGGACGCGGCTACACCTTC.

The CDR3 nucleotides read TGTGCCAGCAGCCCCTTAGTCTTAGGGACTCGGCAGCATTTT. This encodes CASSPLVLGTRQHF. The chain combines TRBV5-5 with TRBJ1-5, with D perhaps matching TRBD1 (5 bases). V was clipped by 4 bases and J by 13 bases, with 21 bases between them. The CDR3 runs to 14 residues. Germline V gene data show CDR1 as SGHKS and CDR2 as YYEKEE (reference sequence).

The chain is built from TRBV12-5 and TRBJ2-1, with a possible D match to TRBD1 (5 bases). CDR1 and CDR2 from the germline V gene are LGHNT and FRNRAP. This CDR3 contains 14 residues. The V gene lost 3 bases and the J gene lost 3 bases, with 9 bases spanning the gap. The CDR3 reads CASGLGRVYNEQFF. In nucleotides, the CDR3 is TGTGCTAGTGGTTTAGGCAGGGTCTACAATGAGCAGTTCTTC.

The CDR3 loop is CASSLDRGSTDTQYF. The DNA for the CDR3 is TGTGCCAGCAGCTTAGATCGGGGAAGCACAGATACGCAGTATTTT. The V and J genes are TRBV7-2 and TRBJ2-3; the D gene is possibly TRBD2 (5 bases). Germline V lookup: CDR1 SGHTA, CDR2 FQGNSA. The CDR3 is 15 residues long. The germline V and J ends were trimmed by 1 base and 0 bases, with 8 bases remaining between them.

In the case of this clone: The CDR3 does not close with the conserved phenylalanine or tryptophan, likely indicating a read error. The DNA is omitted, as the CDR3 cannot be located on it reliably, and the CDR3 follows TCRdb's listing. The chain uses TRBV2 and TRBJ1-2. Including both end residues, the CDR3 is 14 amino acids long. Germline V gene lookup returns CDR1 SNHLY and CDR2 FYNNEI. The CDR3 loop is CASSEGSGSPRRWI.